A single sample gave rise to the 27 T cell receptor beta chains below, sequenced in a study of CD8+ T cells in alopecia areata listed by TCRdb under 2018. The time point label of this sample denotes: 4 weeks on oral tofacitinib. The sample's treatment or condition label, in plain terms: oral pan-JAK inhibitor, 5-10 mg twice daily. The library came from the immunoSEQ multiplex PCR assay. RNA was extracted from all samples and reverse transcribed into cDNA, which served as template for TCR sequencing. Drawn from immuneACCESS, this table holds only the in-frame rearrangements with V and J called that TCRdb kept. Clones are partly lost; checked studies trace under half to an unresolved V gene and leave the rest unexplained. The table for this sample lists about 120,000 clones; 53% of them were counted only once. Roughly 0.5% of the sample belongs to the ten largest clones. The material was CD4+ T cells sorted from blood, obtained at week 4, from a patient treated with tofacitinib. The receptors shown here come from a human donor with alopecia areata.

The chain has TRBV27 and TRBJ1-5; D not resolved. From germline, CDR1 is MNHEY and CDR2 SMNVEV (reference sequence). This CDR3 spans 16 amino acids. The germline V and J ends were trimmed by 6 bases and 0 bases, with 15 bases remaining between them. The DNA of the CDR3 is TGTGCCAGCAGCCAATATGGGTTGAATAGCAATCAGCCCCAGCATTTT. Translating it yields CASSQYGLNSNQPQHF.

This chain's CDR3 is CASSVTGVRSYNEQFF. CDR3 in DNA: TGCGCCAGCAGCGTGACGGGAGTCCGGTCCTACAATGAGCAGTTCTTC. The V gene is TRBV5-1, the J gene TRBJ2-1; possible D gene TRBD2, 6 bases. This CDR3 spans 16 amino acids. The V end lost 4 bases, the J end lost 1 base, and 15 bases lay between the germline ends. From germline, CDR1 is SGHRS and CDR2 YFSETQ.

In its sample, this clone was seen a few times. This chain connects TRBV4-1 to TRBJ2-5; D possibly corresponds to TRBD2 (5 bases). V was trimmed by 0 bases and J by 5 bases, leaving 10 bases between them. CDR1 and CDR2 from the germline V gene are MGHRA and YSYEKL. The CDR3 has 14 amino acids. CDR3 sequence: CASSQEVQRETQYF. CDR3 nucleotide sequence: TGCGCCAGCAGCCAAGAGGTGCAGCGGGAGACCCAGTACTTC.

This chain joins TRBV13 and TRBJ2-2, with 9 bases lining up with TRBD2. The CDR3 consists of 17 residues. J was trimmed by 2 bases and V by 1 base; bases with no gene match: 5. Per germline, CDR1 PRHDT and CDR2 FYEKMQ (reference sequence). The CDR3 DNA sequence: TGTGCCAGCAGCTTAGAGACTAGCGGAGCCAACACCGGGGAGCTGTTTTTT. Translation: CASSLETSGANTGELFF.

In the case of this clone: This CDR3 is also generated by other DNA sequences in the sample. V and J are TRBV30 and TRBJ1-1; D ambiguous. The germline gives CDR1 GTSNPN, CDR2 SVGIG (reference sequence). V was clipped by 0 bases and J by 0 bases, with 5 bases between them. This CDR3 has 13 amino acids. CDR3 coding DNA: TGTGCCTGGAGTGTCTGGGTGAACACTGAAGCTTTCTTT. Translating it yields CAWSVWVNTEAFF.

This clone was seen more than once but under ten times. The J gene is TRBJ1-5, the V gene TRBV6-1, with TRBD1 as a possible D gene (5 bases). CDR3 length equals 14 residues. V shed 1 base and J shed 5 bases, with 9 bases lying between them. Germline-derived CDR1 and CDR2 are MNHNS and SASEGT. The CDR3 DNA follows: TGTGCCAGCAGTGAAGTAGGGGTGGATCAGCCCCAGCATTTT. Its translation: CASSEVGVDQPQHF.

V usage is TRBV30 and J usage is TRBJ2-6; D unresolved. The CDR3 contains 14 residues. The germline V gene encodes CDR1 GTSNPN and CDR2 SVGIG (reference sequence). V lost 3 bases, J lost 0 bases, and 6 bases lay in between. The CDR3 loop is CAWRSHSGANVLTF. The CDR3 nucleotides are TGTGCCTGGAGGAGTCACTCTGGGGCCAACGTCCTGACTTTC.

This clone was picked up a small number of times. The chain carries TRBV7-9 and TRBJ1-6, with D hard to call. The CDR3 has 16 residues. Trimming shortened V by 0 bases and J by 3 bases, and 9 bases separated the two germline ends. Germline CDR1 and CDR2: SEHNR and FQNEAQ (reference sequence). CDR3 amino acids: CASSLARPGYNSPLHF. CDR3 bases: TGTGCCAGCAGCTTAGCCCGACCGGGCTATAATTCACCCCTCCACTTT.

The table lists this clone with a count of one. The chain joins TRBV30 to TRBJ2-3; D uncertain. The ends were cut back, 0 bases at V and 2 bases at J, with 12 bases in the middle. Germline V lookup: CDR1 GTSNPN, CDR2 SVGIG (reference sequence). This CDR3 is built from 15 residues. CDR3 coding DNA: TGTGCCTGGAGTGTACTTGCGGAGCCCACAGATACGCAGTATTTT. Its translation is CAWSVLAEPTDTQYF.

DNA for the CDR3: TGTGCCAGCAGTGGGACTAGCGGGAGCTACGAGCAGTACTTC. Its translation: CASSGTSGSYEQYF. This chain uses TRBV6-6 with TRBJ2-7; 14 bases map to TRBD2. Germline loops: CDR1 MNHNY, CDR2 SVGAGI (reference sequence). Trimming at V came to 5 bases and at J to 3 bases, leaving 0 bases not matched to a gene. The CDR3 is made up of 14 amino acids.

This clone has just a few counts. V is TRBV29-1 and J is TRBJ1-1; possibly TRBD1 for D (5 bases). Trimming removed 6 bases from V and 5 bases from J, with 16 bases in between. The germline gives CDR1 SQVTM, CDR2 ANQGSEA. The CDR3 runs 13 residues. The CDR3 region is CSVKRGGLTEAFF. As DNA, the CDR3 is TGCAGCGTGAAACGTGGGGGGTTGACTGAAGCTTTCTTT.

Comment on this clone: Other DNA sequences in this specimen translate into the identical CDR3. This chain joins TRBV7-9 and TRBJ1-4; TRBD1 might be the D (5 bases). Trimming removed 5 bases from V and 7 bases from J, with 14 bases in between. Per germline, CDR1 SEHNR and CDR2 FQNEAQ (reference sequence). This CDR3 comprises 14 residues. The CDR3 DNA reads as TGTGCCAGCAGCCTAGGGACTGCGGGTGAAAAACTGTTTTTT. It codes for CASSLGTAGEKLFF.

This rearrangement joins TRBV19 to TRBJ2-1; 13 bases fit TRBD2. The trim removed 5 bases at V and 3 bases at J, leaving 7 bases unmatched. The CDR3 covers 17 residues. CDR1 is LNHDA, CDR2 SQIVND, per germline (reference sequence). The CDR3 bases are TGTGCCAGTAGTGGTCGGACTAGCGGGGGACTCTACAATGAGCAGTTCTTC. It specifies CASSGRTSGGLYNEQFF.

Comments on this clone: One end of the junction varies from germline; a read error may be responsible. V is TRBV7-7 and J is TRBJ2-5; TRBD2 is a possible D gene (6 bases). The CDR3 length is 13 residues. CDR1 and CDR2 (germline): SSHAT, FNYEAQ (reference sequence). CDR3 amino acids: CASSFSGEETQYF. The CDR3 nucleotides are TGTGCTAGCAGCTTCTCGGGGGAAGAGACCCAGTACTTC.

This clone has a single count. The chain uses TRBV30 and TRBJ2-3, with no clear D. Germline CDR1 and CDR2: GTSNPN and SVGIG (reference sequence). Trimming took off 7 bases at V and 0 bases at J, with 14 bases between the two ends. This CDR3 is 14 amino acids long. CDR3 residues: CASSPLLSTDTQYF. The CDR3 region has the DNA TGTGCCTCATCGCCTCTCCTCAGCACAGATACGCAGTATTTT.

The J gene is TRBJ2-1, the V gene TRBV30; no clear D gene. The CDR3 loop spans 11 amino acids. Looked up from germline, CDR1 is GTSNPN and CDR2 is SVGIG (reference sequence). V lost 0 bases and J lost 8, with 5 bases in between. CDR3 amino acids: CAWSVRYEQFF. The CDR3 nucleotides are TGTGCCTGGAGTGTTAGATATGAGCAGTTCTTC.

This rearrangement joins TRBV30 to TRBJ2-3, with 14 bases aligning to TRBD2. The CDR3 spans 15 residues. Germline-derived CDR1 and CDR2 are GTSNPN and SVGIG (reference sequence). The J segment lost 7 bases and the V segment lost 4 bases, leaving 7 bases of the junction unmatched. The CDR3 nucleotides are TGTGCCTGGATCTTCGGGACTAGCGGGAGTTATACGCAGTATTTT. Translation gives CAWIFGTSGSYTQYF. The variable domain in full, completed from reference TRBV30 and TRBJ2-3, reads SQTIHQWPATLVQPVGSPLSLECTVEGTSNPNLYWYRQAAGRGLQLLFYSVGIGQISSEVPQNLSASRPQDRQFILSSKKLLLSDSGFYLCAWIFGTSGSYTQYFGPGTRLTVL.

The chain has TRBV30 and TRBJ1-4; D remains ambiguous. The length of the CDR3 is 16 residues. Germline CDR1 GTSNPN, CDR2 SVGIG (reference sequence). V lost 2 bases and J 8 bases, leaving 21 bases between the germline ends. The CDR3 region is CAWSRIYSSSGEKLFF. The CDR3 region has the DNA TGTGCCTGGAGTAGGATATACAGCTCATCCGGGGAAAAACTGTTTTTT.

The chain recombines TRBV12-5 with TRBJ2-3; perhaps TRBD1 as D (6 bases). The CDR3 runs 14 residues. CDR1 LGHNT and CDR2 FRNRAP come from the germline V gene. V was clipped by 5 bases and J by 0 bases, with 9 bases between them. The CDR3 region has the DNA TGTGCTAGTGGTCCCGACAGGAGCACAGATACGCAGTATTTT. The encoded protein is CASGPDRSTDTQYF.

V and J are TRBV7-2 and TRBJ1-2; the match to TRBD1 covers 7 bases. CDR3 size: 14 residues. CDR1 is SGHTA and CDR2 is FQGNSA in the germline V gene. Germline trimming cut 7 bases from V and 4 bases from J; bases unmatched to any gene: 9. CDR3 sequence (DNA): TGTGCCAGCACCACGACAGGGAACGTCTATGGCTACACCTTC. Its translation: CASTTTGNVYGYTF.

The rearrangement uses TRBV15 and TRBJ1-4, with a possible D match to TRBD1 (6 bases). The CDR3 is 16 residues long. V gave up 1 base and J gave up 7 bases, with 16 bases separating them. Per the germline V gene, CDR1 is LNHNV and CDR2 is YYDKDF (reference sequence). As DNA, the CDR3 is TGTGCCACCAGCAGAGCCGCCGGGGGCTCGGGTGAAAAACTGTTTTTT. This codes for CATSRAAGGSGEKLFF.

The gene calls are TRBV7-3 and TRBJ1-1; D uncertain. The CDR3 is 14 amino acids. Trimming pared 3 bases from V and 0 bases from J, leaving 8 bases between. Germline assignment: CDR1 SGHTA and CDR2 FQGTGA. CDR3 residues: CASSLRGMNTEAFF. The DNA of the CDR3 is TGTGCCAGCAGCTTGAGAGGGATGAACACTGAAGCTTTCTTT.

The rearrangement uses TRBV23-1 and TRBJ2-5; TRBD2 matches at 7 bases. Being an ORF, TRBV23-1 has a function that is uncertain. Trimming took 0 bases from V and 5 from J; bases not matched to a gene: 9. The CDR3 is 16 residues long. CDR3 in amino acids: CASSQSRREGPETQYF. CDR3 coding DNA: TGCGCCAGCAGTCAATCTAGGAGGGAGGGCCCCGAGACCCAGTACTTC.

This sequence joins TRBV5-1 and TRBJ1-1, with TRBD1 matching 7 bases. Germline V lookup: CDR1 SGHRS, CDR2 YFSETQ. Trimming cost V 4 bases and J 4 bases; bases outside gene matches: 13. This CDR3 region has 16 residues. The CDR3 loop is CASSSDRDGFGTEAFF. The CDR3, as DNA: TGCGCCAGCAGCAGCGACAGGGATGGGTTTGGCACTGAAGCTTTCTTT.

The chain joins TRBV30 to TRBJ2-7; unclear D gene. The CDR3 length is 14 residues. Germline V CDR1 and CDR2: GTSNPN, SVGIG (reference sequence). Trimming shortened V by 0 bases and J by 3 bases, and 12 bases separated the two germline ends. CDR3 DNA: TGTGCCTGGAGTGTAGGTGGGCTTCTCTACGAGCAGTACTTC. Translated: CAWSVGGLLYEQYF.

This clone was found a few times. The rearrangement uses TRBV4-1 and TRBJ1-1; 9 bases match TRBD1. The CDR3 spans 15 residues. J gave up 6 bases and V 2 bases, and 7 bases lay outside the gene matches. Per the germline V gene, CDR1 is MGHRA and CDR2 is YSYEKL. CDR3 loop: CASSQRTGGAPEAFF. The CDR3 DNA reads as TGCGCCAGCAGCCAAAGAACAGGGGGCGCACCTGAAGCTTTCTTT.

CDR3 sequence reads: CASSFRLAGGRGTDTQYF. In nucleotides, the CDR3 is TGTGCCAGCAGTTTCCGCCTAGCGGGGGGGCGAGGCACAGATACGCAGTATTTT. The chain carries TRBV27 and TRBJ2-3, with 12 bases matching TRBD2. The CDR3 has 18 residues. V was pared by 3 bases and J by 1 base, with 8 bases of the junction left unmatched. Germline CDR1 and CDR2: MNHEY and SMNVEV (reference sequence).